This entry lists 32 T cell receptor beta chains sequenced from one sample in a study of cytomegalovirus exposure and HLA in healthy donors. The PCR employed 60 Vbeta primers together with 13 Jbeta primers. Clones were read by immunoSEQ multiplex PCR, and TCRdb kept only the in-frame ones, dropping some. The table includes more than 150,000 clones, 65% to 90% detected once. Sequences were obtained from PBMCs. These receptors originate from a girl between 2 and 10 years old in good health and CMV-seropositive.

The genes are TRBV27 and TRBJ1-1; unclear D gene. Germline lookup yields CDR1 MNHEY and CDR2 SMNVEV (reference sequence). The CDR3 has 12 residues. Trimming shortened V by 4 bases and J by 11 bases, and 14 bases separated the two germline ends. In nucleotides, the CDR3 is TGTGCCAGCAGTTCGAGTTCGAGGGTGGCTTTCTTT. Translation: CASSSSSRVAFF.

The V call is TRBV6-5, the J call TRBJ2-7; TRBD2 might be the D (6 bases). The V and J ends lost 4 bases and 9 bases respectively, with 10 bases between them. The CDR3 consists of 11 residues. Looked up from germline, CDR1 is MNHEY and CDR2 is SVGAGI. CDR3 in amino acids: CASSSTSSQYF. The CDR3 DNA follows: TGTGCCAGCAGTTCTACTAGCTCGCAGTACTTC.

V usage is TRBV28 and J usage is TRBJ2-7; tentatively, D is TRBD2 (6 bases). The CDR3 spans 17 residues. In germline, CDR1 is MDHEN, CDR2 SYDVKM. V lost 4 bases, J lost 1 base, and 20 bases lay in between. The CDR3 sequence: CASSYHIRDFRSYEQYF. As DNA, the CDR3 is TGTGCCAGCAGTTACCACATCCGGGACTTTAGATCCTACGAGCAGTACTTC.

On this clone itself: At one end, the junction sequence differs from germline, possibly due to a read error. The rearrangement joins TRBV6-5 to TRBJ1-1; 7 bases agree with TRBD1. The germline CDR1 and CDR2 sequences are MNHEY and SVGAGI. This CDR3 comprises 12 residues. The CDR3 here is CASSYSTTDRVF. The CDR3, as DNA: TGTGCCAGCAGTTACTCGACAACCGACAGGGTCTTT.

The chain is built from TRBV11-2 and TRBJ1-1; D unclear. Trimming took off 5 bases at V and 1 base at J, with 11 bases between the two ends. The CDR3 is made up of 14 amino acids. Germline CDR1 SGHAT, CDR2 FQNNGV. CDR3 sequence (DNA): TGTGCCAGCAGCCATTGGCGACAGAACACTGAAGCTTTCTTT. It specifies CASSHWRQNTEAFF.

Here the CDR3 DNA reads TGCGCCAGCAGCCAACCCTACGGCTCCCCGAGCGATGAGCAGTTCTTC. Its protein product is CASSQPYGSPSDEQFF. The chain links TRBV4-1 to TRBJ2-1; no definite D call. Germline V CDR1 and CDR2: MGHRA, YSYEKL. V lost 2 bases and J 8 bases, leaving 19 bases between the germline ends. This CDR3 comprises 16 residues.

The chain uses TRBV11-3 and TRBJ2-7; 12 bases are a match to TRBD2. The V gene end was trimmed by 0 bases and the J gene end by 3 bases; junction bases not matched to a gene: 12. Germline CDR1 reads SGHNT; CDR2 reads YENEEA. The CDR3 covers 19 residues. The CDR3 DNA follows: TGTGCCAGCAGCTTAGATCGGGGACTAGCGGGTACCCCCATCTACGAGCAGTACTTC. Residues: CASSLDRGLAGTPIYEQYF.

The chain combines TRBV7-9 with TRBJ2-1, with 13 bases aligning to TRBD2. Germline V gives CDR1 SEHNR, CDR2 FQNEAQ (reference sequence). The CDR3 totals 15 residues. The junction had 4 bases not matched to a gene; V was cut back by 3 bases and J by 8 bases. This CDR3 reads CASSFVGLAGDEQFF. The DNA of the CDR3 is TGTGCCAGCAGCTTCGTCGGACTAGCGGGAGATGAGCAGTTCTTC.

This chain links TRBV5-6 with TRBJ1-2, with 8 bases that match TRBD1. The V and J ends lost 7 bases and 8 bases, in that order; junction bases with no gene match: 16. CDR3 size: 15 residues. Germline-derived CDR1 and CDR2 are SGHDT and YYEEEE. CDR3 amino acids: CASSPRDRRMRGYTF. The CDR3 DNA sequence: TGTGCCAGCTCCCCCCGGGACAGGCGAATGCGGGGCTACACCTTC.

This chain connects TRBV4-1 to TRBJ2-5; D remains unclear. With 1 base removed from V and 1 base from J, the gap between germline ends came to 13 bases. CDR3 length equals 16 residues. CDR1 is MGHRA and CDR2 is YSYEKL in the germline V gene. The CDR3 reads CASSQARATVQETQYF. In nucleotides, the CDR3 is TGCGCCAGCAGCCAAGCTAGAGCGACTGTCCAAGAGACCCAGTACTTC.

The chain carries TRBV19 and TRBJ1-6; 7 nucleotides match TRBD1. Per germline, CDR1 LNHDA and CDR2 SQIVND (reference sequence). V shed 1 base, J shed 5 bases, and the junction held 5 bases outside the gene matches. This CDR3 is 16 amino acids long. The CDR3 sequence: CASSIGGTADNSPLHF. CDR3 sequence (DNA): TGTGCCAGTAGTATAGGCGGGACAGCGGATAATTCACCCCTCCACTTT.

The V and J genes are TRBV4-1 and TRBJ2-7; tentatively, D is TRBD2 (5 bases). Trimming took 0 bases from V and 12 from J, leaving 21 bases between them. This CDR3 is 15 amino acids long. Germline CDR1 and CDR2: MGHRA and YSYEKL. CDR3 region: CASSQERNGPLGLYF. The CDR3 DNA reads as TGCGCCAGCAGCCAAGAGCGAAACGGACCGCTCGGACTGTACTTC.

Only a few counts were recorded for this clone. The rearrangement uses TRBV6-1 and TRBJ2-5; TRBD2 agrees at 10 bases. Germline V gene data show CDR1 as MNHNS and CDR2 as SASEGT. This CDR3 comprises 15 residues. The V segment lost 2 bases and the J segment 7 bases; nucleotides outside the gene matches: 7. CDR3 coding DNA: TGTGCCAGCAGTGAAACCGGGACTAGCGAAGGGACCCAGTACTTC. Translating gives CASSETGTSEGTQYF.

This rearrangement joins TRBV4-1 to TRBJ2-3, with unresolved D. Trimming stripped 4 bases from V and 6 bases from J, with 17 bases between. From germline, CDR1 is MGHRA and CDR2 YSYEKL. CDR3 length: 15 residues. CDR3 in amino acids: CASSPDSWVSDTQYF. CDR3 in DNA: TGCGCCAGCAGCCCAGATAGCTGGGTGTCGGATACGCAGTATTTT.

This chain joins TRBV19 and TRBJ2-2, with D tentatively TRBD1 (5 bases). V dropped 6 bases and J dropped 0 bases, with 17 bases sitting between them. CDR3 length equals 17 residues. Germline values: CDR1 LNHDA, CDR2 SQIVND (reference sequence). The CDR3 sequence is CASSPRTWTANTGELFF. DNA for the CDR3: TGTGCCAGTAGCCCAAGGACATGGACGGCGAACACCGGGGAGCTGTTTTTT.

The gene calls are TRBV20-1 and TRBJ1-2; 7 bases map to TRBD1. V trimming: 3 bases; J trimming: 8 bases; junction bases outside the gene matches: 3. Germline V gene lookup returns CDR1 DFQATT and CDR2 SNEGSKA (reference sequence). This CDR3 spans 11 amino acids. The CDR3 loop reads CSARWDSGYTF. The CDR3 DNA sequence: TGCAGTGCTAGGTGGGACAGCGGCTACACCTTC.

The chain joins TRBV2 to TRBJ2-5; 9 bases map to TRBD2. The DNA end favors TRBJ2-7, so the J call may be wrong. Germline V gene data show CDR1 as SNHLY and CDR2 as FYNNEI. The CDR3 runs 15 residues. The CDR3 nucleotides read TGTGCCAGCAGGGTACTAGCGGGTGTCTCCTACGAGCAGTACTTC. Translated, it gives CASRVLAGVSYEQYF.

CDR3 in DNA: TGTGCCAGCACGAATAACTACCAAGAGACCCAGTACTTC. Translating gives CASTNNYQETQYF. The chain joins TRBV6-1 to TRBJ2-5; D is undetermined. CDR3 length: 13 residues. Germline V lookup: CDR1 MNHNS, CDR2 SASEGT. V was shortened by 7 bases and J by 0 bases, with 9 bases between the two germline ends.

The count of this clone is one. CDR3 region: CATSRDGTPNTEAFF. CDR3 in DNA: TGTGCCACCAGCAGAGATGGGACACCAAACACTGAAGCTTTCTTT. The chain combines TRBV15 with TRBJ1-1, with D perhaps matching TRBD1 (6 bases). The germline V and J ends were trimmed by 0 bases and 2 bases, with 10 bases remaining between them. The length of the CDR3 is 15 residues. Germline V gives CDR1 LNHNV, CDR2 YYDKDF (reference sequence).

The chain uses TRBV10-3 and TRBJ2-6, with TRBD1 identical over 7 bases. The CDR3 covers 13 residues. Germline CDR1 and CDR2: ENHRY and SYGVKD. V trimming: 10 bases; J trimming: 4 bases; junction bases outside the gene matches: 4. The CDR3, as DNA: TGTGCCACTACAGGGGCCGGGGCCAACGTCCTGACTTTC. Protein sequence: CATTGAGANVLTF.

The chain recombines TRBV28 with TRBJ2-7; D may be TRBD2 (6 bases). This CDR3 region has 13 residues. The germline CDR1 and CDR2 sequences are MDHEN and SYDVKM. V was trimmed by 7 bases and J by 6 bases, leaving 16 bases between them. The chain's CDR3 is CASTPAGIGEQYF. CDR3 nucleotides: TGTGCCAGCACCCCGGCGGGGATTGGCGAGCAGTACTTC.

The V call is TRBV2, the J call TRBJ1-2; D uncertain. The CDR3 totals 13 residues. Per germline, CDR1 SNHLY and CDR2 FYNNEI. V was cut by 4 bases and J by 2 bases, with 8 bases left in between. DNA for the CDR3: TGTGCCAGCAGTGGAGGCCTCAACTATGGCTACACCTTC. This sequence encodes CASSGGLNYGYTF.

The chain links TRBV27 to TRBJ1-5; 9 bases agree with TRBD1. This CDR3 is built from 15 residues. The trim removed 2 bases at V and 3 bases at J, leaving 2 bases unmatched. Germline V lookup: CDR1 MNHEY, CDR2 SMNVEV (reference sequence). The CDR3 bases are TGTGCCAGCAGTTTAGACAGGGGGGCCAATCAGCCCCAGCATTTT. It is translated as CASSLDRGANQPQHF.

The J gene is TRBJ2-7, the V gene TRBV13; D call uncertain. Trimming cost V 4 bases and J 5 bases, with 9 bases left between them. Germline V gene sequence: CDR1 PRHDT, CDR2 FYEKMQ (reference sequence). The CDR3 covers 12 residues. The DNA for the CDR3 is TGTGCCAGCAGCTCCATCGAGGACGAGCAGTACTTC. The encoded protein is CASSSIEDEQYF.

The J gene is TRBJ2-3, the V gene TRBV5-6, with TRBD2 as a possible D gene (7 bases). Germline V gene sequence: CDR1 SGHDT, CDR2 YYEEEE. The V gene lost 8 bases and the J gene lost 3 bases, with 10 bases spanning the gap. The CDR3 sequence is 12 residues long. The DNA for the CDR3 is TGTGCCAGTGGGGGGGCAACAGATACGCAGTATTTT. Its protein product is CASGGATDTQYF.

The J gene is TRBJ2-2, the V gene TRBV9; D is perhaps TRBD2 (5 bases). The CDR3 covers 15 residues. V shed 2 bases and J shed 1 base, with 9 bases lying between them. Germline V gene sequence: CDR1 SGDLS, CDR2 YYNGEE. Written as DNA, the CDR3 is TGTGCCAGCAGCGTTTCTAGCAGGAACACCGGGGAGCTGTTTTTT. This translates into CASSVSSRNTGELFF.

Worth noting for this clone: One junction end disagrees with the germline gene, perhaps due to a read error. The J gene is TRBJ1-1, the V gene TRBV7-2, with TRBD1 matching 11 bases. CDR1 and CDR2 (germline): SGHTA, FQGNSA. The CDR3 has 16 amino acids. CDR3 nucleotides: TGTGCCAGCAGCATAGCCGCGGGACAGGGGGGCGTGGGAGCTTTCTTT. It yields the protein CASSIAAGQGGVGAFF.

In its sample, this clone was seen once. V gene TRBV23-1 combines with J gene TRBJ1-4; TRBD1 matches 9 bases. TRBV23-1 qualifies as an ORF whose function is uncertain. The CDR3 has 15 amino acids. Losses at the gene ends were 6 bases for V and 7 bases for J; bases not matched to a gene: 9. The CDR3: CASSHRGRSGEKLFF. The DNA of the CDR3 is TGCGCCAGCAGCCACAGGGGGCGAAGTGGTGAAAAACTGTTTTTT.

The chain employs TRBV28 and TRBJ2-2; TRBD1 agrees at 7 bases. Per the germline V gene, CDR1 is MDHEN and CDR2 is SYDVKM. After removal of 2 bases from V and 4 bases from J, the junction contained 4 bases not matched to a gene. The CDR3 is 15 residues long. The CDR3 region has the DNA TGTGCCAGCAGTTTACCCAGGGGGACCACCGGGGAGCTGTTTTTT. Protein: CASSLPRGTTGELFF.

The chain uses TRBV5-4 and TRBJ1-4, with D perhaps matching TRBD1 (6 bases). Germline V gene lookup returns CDR1 SGHNT and CDR2 YYREEE (reference sequence). V lost 4 bases and J 7 bases, leaving 20 bases between the germline ends. The length of the CDR3 is 16 residues. In DNA, the CDR3 is TGTGCCAGCAGCGAAAGTCCCAGGGGCGAGGGTGAAAAACTGTTTTTT. Amino acids: CASSESPRGEGEKLFF.

The chain is built from TRBV7-3 and TRBJ2-3; 7 bases align to TRBD2. The V gene end was trimmed by 1 base and the J gene end by 4 bases; junction bases not matched to a gene: 11. Per germline, CDR1 SGHTA and CDR2 FQGTGA. This CDR3 has 17 residues. In DNA form, the CDR3 reads TGTGCCAGCAGCTTAAATTTCGGAGCGGGAACTGCAGATACGCAGTATTTT. Translation: CASSLNFGAGTADTQYF.

Comment on this clone: The sample has other DNA sequences that encode this CDR3 too. The rearrangement links TRBV9 to TRBJ2-6; D not resolved. The CDR3 runs to 15 residues. CDR1 and CDR2 (germline): SGDLS, YYNGEE. V lost 2 bases and J lost 0, with 6 bases in between. The CDR3 DNA follows: TGTGCCAGCAGCGTTTCGAGCTCTGGGGCCAACGTCCTGACTTTC. It translates to CASSVSSSGANVLTF.